These T cell receptor beta chains were read from a single sample in a study of response to subunit inactivated influenza vaccine. MiXCR, applied by TCRdb to the RT-PCR reads, yields one record per CDR3 protein. The profile shows about 700,000 distinct CDR3 sequences, around 16% of them singletons. This specimen was PBMCs from blood, taken roughly 13 days after vaccination. The receptors shown here come from a man aged 50-59 years who received an inactivated influenza vaccine. Each CDR3 is given with its conserved first and last residue. The D gene is left open where the match is weak. Expanded clones are given a class, and other clones once, few, many or no size at all.

>TRBV14|.|TRBJ2-7|.
CASSLLDGPYEQYF
TGTGCCAGCAGCCTACTCGACGGGCCCTACGAGCAGTACTTC
>TRBV7-9|TRBD2|TRBJ2-5|few
CASRDTSGSVETQYF
TGTGCCAGCAGAGACACTAGCGGGAGTGTAGAGACCCAGTACTTC
>TRBV5-5|.|TRBJ2-5|few
CASSLGAPEGAQYF
TGTGCCAGCAGCTTAGGAGCCCCCGAGGGGGCCCAGTACTTC
>TRBV3-1|.|TRBJ1-3|few
CASSPVFSGNTIYF
TGTGCCAGCAGCCCGGTCTTCTCTGGAAACACCATATATTTT
>TRBV11-2|TRBD2|TRBJ2-5|.
CASSLGLRGLAGVETQYF
TGTGCCAGCAGCTTAGGGTTGAGGGGGCTAGCGGGAGTAGAGACCCAGTACTTC
>TRBV7-9|.|TRBJ2-3|.
CASSRPFRDPADTQYF
TGTGCCAGCAGTCGCCCCTTCAGGGATCCGGCAGATACGCAGTATTTT
>TRBV20-1|.|TRBJ2-7|few
CSAGGYEQYF
TGCAGTGCTGGGGGTTACGAGCAGTACTTC
>TRBV4-3|TRBD2|TRBJ2-1|many
CASSHLSGGGYNEQFF
TGCGCCAGCAGCCACCTTAGCGGGGGTGGGTACAATGAGCAGTTCTTC
>TRBV28|TRBD1|TRBJ1-5|many
CASSLMIADRGRNQPQHF
TGTGCCAGCAGTTTGATGATCGCGGACAGGGGGAGGAATCAGCCCCAGCATTTT
>TRBV10-3|TRBD2|TRBJ2-1|.
CAIRGTSGSSYNEQFF
TGTGCCATCAGAGGGACTAGCGGGAGCTCCTACAATGAGCAGTTCTTC
>TRBV18|.|TRBJ2-7|.
CASSPRPVYEQYF
TGTGCCAGCTCACCACGGCCTGTGTACGAGCAGTACTTC
>TRBV7-6|.|TRBJ2-1|.
CASSLTAKVYNEQFF
TGTGCCAGCAGCTTAACAGCCAAAGTCTACAATGAGCAGTTCTTC
>TRBV20-1|.|TRBJ1-6|few
CSATGGSKSSYNSPLHF
TGCAGTGCTACTGGGGGGTCTAAGAGCTCCTATAATTCACCCCTCCACTTT
>TRBV12-3/TRBV12-4|.|TRBJ2-1|many
CASRGAGLGFDEQFF
TGTGCCAGCAGAGGGGCGGGACTTGGGTTTGATGAGCAGTTCTTC
>TRBV5-1|.|TRBJ2-3|.
CASSSDADTQYF
TGCGCCAGCAGTTCGGACGCAGATACGCAGTATTTT
>TRBV28|.|TRBJ2-1|.
CASSLRADLPGAEQFF
TGTGCCAGCAGTTTACGAGCGGACCTGCCTGGCGCGGAGCAGTTCTTC
>TRBV19|.|TRBJ1-5|few
CASSSSLNQPQHF
TGTGCCAGTTCCTCCAGCCTTAATCAGCCCCAGCATTTT
>TRBV4-3|TRBD2|TRBJ2-2|few
CASSQALGGAGELFF
TGCGCCAGCAGCCAAGCCCTGGGGGGGGCCGGGGAGCTGTTTTTT
>TRBV12-3/TRBV12-4|.|TRBJ2-1|many
CASSYGQSAQFF
TGTGCCAGCAGTTACGGACAGTCGGCGCAGTTCTTC
>TRBV9|TRBD2|TRBJ2-1|.
CASSVGTSGRTAEQFF
TGTGCCAGCAGCGTAGGGACTAGCGGGAGGACCGCCGAGCAGTTCTTC
>TRBV6-1|TRBD1|TRBJ2-7|few
CASSRRDRSSYEQYF
TGTGCCAGCAGTCGTCGGGACAGAAGCTCCTACGAGCAGTACTTC
>TRBV7-8|TRBD1|TRBJ1-1|.
CASSLGTGRFNTEAFF
TGTGCCAGCAGCTTAGGGACAGGGAGATTTAACACTGAAGCTTTCTTT
>TRBV12-3/TRBV12-4|.|TRBJ2-5|many
CASSWGPETQYF
TGTGCCAGCAGTTGGGGTCCAGAGACCCAGTACTTC
>TRBV7-2|.|TRBJ1-2|.
CASSLREGRAVGYTF
TGTGCCAGCAGCTTAAGGGAAGGCAGGGCGGTTGGCTACACCTTC
>TRBV29-1|TRBD1|TRBJ1-4|few
CSVLGQGDEKLFF
TGCAGCGTCCTGGGACAGGGGGATGAAAAACTGTTTTTT
>TRBV20-1|.|TRBJ2-2|.
CSARAGRWVTGELFF
TGCAGTGCTAGAGCAGGGCGGTGGGTCACCGGGGAGCTGTTTTTT
>TRBV25-1|TRBD1|TRBJ1-6|.
CASSESYFSKTGSNSPLHF
TGTGCCAGCAGTGAATCCTACTTCTCCAAGACAGGGAGCAATTCACCCCTCCACTTT
>TRBV7-2|TRBD1|TRBJ2-7|few
CASSPRYRQGGYEQYF
TGTGCCAGCAGCCCCCGTTACCGACAGGGGGGCTACGAGCAGTACTTC